This TCR beta chain was found in a study of glioma-infiltrating T cells. The iRepertoire nested amplicon-rescue multiplex PCR amplified TCR alpha and beta CDR3s from RNA. TCRdb itself ran the multiplex PCR reads through MiXCR, one entry per CDR3 protein. The sample records 150,000 or so distinct CDR3 sequences, about two fifths being singletons. This clonotype was seen many times. V lost 0 bases to trimming and J lost 0 bases, with 6 bases between them. Germline CDR1 is LNHDA and CDR2 is SQIVND (reference sequence). CDR3 length equals 15 residues. Input material: glioma tissue, nonneoplastic brain tissue, or PBMCs (not recorded which). The clonotype originates from a human donor with low-grade glioma or glioblastoma, undergoing nonglioma brain surgery, or in good health (not recorded which). The gene calls are TRBV19 and TRBJ2-1; no reliable D call. Written as DNA, the CDR3 is TGTGCCAGTAGTATAGACAGAACCTCCTACAATGAGCAGTTCTTC. Its protein is CASSIDRTSYNEQFF.